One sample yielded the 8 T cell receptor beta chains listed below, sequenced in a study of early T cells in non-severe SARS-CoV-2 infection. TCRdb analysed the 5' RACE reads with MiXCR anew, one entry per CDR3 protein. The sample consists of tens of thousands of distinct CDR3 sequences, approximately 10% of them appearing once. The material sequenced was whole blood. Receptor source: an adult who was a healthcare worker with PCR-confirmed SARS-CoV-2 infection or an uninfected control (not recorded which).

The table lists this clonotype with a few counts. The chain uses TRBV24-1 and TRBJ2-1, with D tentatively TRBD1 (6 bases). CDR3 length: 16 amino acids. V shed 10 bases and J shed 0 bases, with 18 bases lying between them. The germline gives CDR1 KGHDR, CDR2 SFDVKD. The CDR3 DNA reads TGTGCCACGACTTCCCCCAGGGGTGGCTCCTACAATGAGCAGTTCTTC. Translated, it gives CATTSPRGGSYNEQFF.

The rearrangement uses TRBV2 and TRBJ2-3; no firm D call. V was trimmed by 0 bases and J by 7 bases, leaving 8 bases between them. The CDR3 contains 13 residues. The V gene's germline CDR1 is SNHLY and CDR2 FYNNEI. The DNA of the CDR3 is TGTGCCAGCAGTGAAGCGCTAGGGAATACGCAGTATTTT. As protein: CASSEALGNTQYF.

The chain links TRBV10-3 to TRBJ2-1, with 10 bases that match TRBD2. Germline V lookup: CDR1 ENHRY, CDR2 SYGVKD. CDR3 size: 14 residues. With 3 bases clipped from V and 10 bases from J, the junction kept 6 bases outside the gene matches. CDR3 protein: CAISDSGGAREQFF. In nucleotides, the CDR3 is TGTGCCATCAGTGACAGCGGGGGGGCTCGGGAGCAGTTCTTC.

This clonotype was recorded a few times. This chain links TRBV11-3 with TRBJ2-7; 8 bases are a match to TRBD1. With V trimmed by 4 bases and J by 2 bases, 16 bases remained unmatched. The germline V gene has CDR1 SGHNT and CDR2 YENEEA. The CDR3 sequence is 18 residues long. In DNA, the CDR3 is TGTGCCAGCAGCTCCCAACCCCCCGGGACAGGTTACCCCTACGAGCAGTACTTC. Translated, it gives CASSSQPPGTGYPYEQYF.

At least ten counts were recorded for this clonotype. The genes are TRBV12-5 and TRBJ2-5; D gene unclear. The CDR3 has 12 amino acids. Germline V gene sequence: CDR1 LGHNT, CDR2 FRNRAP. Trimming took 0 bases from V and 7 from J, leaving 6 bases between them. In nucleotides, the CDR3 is TGTGCTAGTGGTTTGGTCCTGTGGACCCAGTACTTC. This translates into CASGLVLWTQYF.

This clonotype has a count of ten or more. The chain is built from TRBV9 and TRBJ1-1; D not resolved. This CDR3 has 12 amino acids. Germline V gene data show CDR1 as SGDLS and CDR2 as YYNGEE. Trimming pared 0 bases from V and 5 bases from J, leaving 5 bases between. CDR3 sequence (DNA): TGTGCCAGCAGCGTAGGGCATACTGAAGCTTTCTTT. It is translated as CASSVGHTEAFF.

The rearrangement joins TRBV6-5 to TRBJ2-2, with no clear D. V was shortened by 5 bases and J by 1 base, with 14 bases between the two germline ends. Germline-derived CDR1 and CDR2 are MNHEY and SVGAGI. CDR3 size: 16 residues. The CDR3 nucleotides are TGTGCCAGCAGTCCCCGGGCAGGAGAGAACACCGGGGAGCTGTTTTTT. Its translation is CASSPRAGENTGELFF.

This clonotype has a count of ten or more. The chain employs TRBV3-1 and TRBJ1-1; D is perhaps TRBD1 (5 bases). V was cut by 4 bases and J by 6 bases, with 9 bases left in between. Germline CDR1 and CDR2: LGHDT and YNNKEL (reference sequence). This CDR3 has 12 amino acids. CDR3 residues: CASSRGTAEAFF. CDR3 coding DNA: TGTGCCAGCAGCCGCGGGACGGCTGAAGCTTTCTTT.